This TCR beta chain was recorded in a study of T cells in Graves' hyperthyroidism and ophthalmopathy. Study conclusions and caveats: The blood repertoire included most of the expanded thyroid clonotypes above 0.001.

Germline-derived CDR1 and CDR2 are SGHAT and FQNNGV. The CDR3 runs to 13 residues. V lost 7 bases, J lost 5 bases, and 14 bases lay in between. TCR beta CDR3 region amplification was performed from RNA transcripts. First-round RT-PCR of the TCR CDR3 relied on the HTBI primer set. TCRdb re-called the multiplex PCR reads with MiXCR, one entry per CDR3 protein. In the table there are roughly 300,000 distinct CDR3 sequences, approximately 13% of which are singletons. Comments on this clonotype: Its matching antigen is unknown. A clone one base away is much larger, so this may be a read error.

Sequenced input: blood. This sequence was found in a woman aged 25 to 39 with Graves' hyperthyroidism. The chain carries TRBV11-2 and TRBJ1-1; D is unresolved. The CDR3 protein is CASNLATSTEAFF. The CDR3 DNA reads as TGTGCCAGCAACTTGGCTACATCGACTGAAGCTTTCTTT.